This is a list of T cell receptor beta chains from one sample in a study of identical twins. Each CDR3 protein gets one entry after TCRdb re-called the 5' RACE reads with MiXCR. This sample has around 490,000 distinct CDR3 sequences; around 15% occur once, and the top ten carry 0.44%. The same data also contributed to another study, on yellow fever vaccine responses in identical twins.

Material for sequencing was CD4+ T cells sorted from blood. These receptors were taken from a woman under 30 in good health. The CDR3 runs from the conserved cysteine through the conserved F or W. The D gene is left open where the match is weak. Size values are once, few and many counts, or a class for expanded clones, and some rows have none.

D	V	J	size	DNA	CDR3
TRBD2	TRBV10-3	TRBJ2-1	many	TGTGCCATCAGTACTAGCGGGAGCGGTTCCTACAATGAGCAGTTCTTC	CAISTSGSGSYNEQFF
.	TRBV3-1	TRBJ1-1	.	TGTGCCAGCAGCCAAGAGCGTCAGAGAGCTTTCTTT	CASSQERQRAFF
.	TRBV24-1	TRBJ2-3	few	TGTGCCACCAGTGATACCCTTTCTTACACAGATACGCAGTATTTT	CATSDTLSYTDTQYF
TRBD2	TRBV15	TRBJ2-7	few	TGTGCCACCAGCAGAGATATGGCGGGAGGGCGAGAGCAGTACTTC	CATSRDMAGGREQYF
.	TRBV5-1	TRBJ1-3	.	TGCGCCAGCAGCTTTTCAGGGGAAGGAAACACCATATATTTT	CASSFSGEGNTIYF
TRBD2	TRBV11-3	TRBJ2-7	.	TGTGCCAGCAGTTTAGGCCTAGCGGGAGCCGAGCAGTACTTC	CASSLGLAGAEQYF
TRBD1	TRBV20-1	TRBJ1-2	.	TGCAGTGCTAGAGACCCGGACAGGGCATTGCTTGGCTACACCTTC	CSARDPDRALLGYTF
TRBD2	TRBV5-5	TRBJ2-7	few	TGTGCCAGCACCCCAGCCGGGACTAGCCTTACCTACGAGCAGTACTTC	CASTPAGTSLTYEQYF
TRBD2	TRBV10-3	TRBJ2-1	few	TGTGCCATCTCCGCGGGGGGCCCCTACAATGAGCAGTTCTTC	CAISAGGPYNEQFF
TRBD1	TRBV12-3/TRBV12-4	TRBJ1-4	.	TGTGCCAGCAGCACAAGGCCCGGGACAGATAATGAAAAACTGTTTTTT	CASSTRPGTDNEKLFF
.	TRBV7-8	TRBJ2-7	few	TGTGCCAGCAGCTTAGAGGGTCCCTCGGAGCAGTACTTC	CASSLEGPSEQYF
.	TRBV6-5	TRBJ1-5	.	TGTGCCAGCAGTTACTCCCGATATAGCAATCAGCCCCAGCATTTT	CASSYSRYSNQPQHF
TRBD2	TRBV27	TRBJ2-1	.	TGTGCCAGCAGTCTCGTAGCGGGCCCTACCCACAATGAGCAGTTCTTC	CASSLVAGPTHNEQFF
TRBD2	TRBV3-1	TRBJ2-3	.	TGTGCCAGCAGCCAAGTTGTCGCGCGGGAGTTCACGACAGATACGCAGTATTTT	CASSQVVAREFTTDTQYF
TRBD2	TRBV9	TRBJ2-7	.	TGTGCCAGCAGCGTAGGAGAGGGACTAGCGGACTACGAGCAGTACTTC	CASSVGEGLADYEQYF
TRBD2	TRBV20-1	TRBJ2-1	.	TGCAGTACAACGGGACTAGCATACAATGAGCAGTTCTTC	CSTTGLAYNEQFF
.	TRBV7-3	TRBJ2-2	.	TGTGCCAGCAGCTTAACTCGGGGCGGCACCGGGGAGCTGTTTTTT	CASSLTRGGTGELFF
.	TRBV3-1	TRBJ2-1	few	TGTGCCAGCAGCCAAGATCTGGTGGGGGTAGACAATGAGCAGTTCTTC	CASSQDLVGVDNEQFF
.	TRBV19	TRBJ2-2	.	TGTGCCAGTAGTATTTTCCTAGCGTCAACCGGGGAGCTGTTTTTT	CASSIFLASTGELFF
.	TRBV12-3/TRBV12-4	TRBJ2-1	many	TGTGCCAGCAGTTTAAGAGGGCAGTTCAGTTACAATGAGCAGTTCTTC	CASSLRGQFSYNEQFF
.	TRBV7-2	TRBJ2-1	many	TGTGCCAGCAGCCCTAACTCGATCTACGGGAATGAGCAGTTCTTC	CASSPNSIYGNEQFF
.	TRBV20-1	TRBJ2-1	few	TGCAGTGCTACTACAGGGCCGATCTACAATGAGCAGTTCTTC	CSATTGPIYNEQFF